Here is one T cell receptor (beta chain) with its context. Germline V gene data show CDR1 as ENHRY and CDR2 as SYGVKD. The CDR3 runs to 12 residues. The V gene end was trimmed by 0 bases and the J gene end by 11 bases; junction bases not matched to a gene: 4. Original handling: Quantification of nucleated cells was approximated via reference gene primer amplification. Measured with immunoSEQ multiplex PCR; TCRdb has only the in-frame clones, and not every one. V and J calls plus clone size are reproduced from that table; the DNA served to infer D and trimming. The sample has about 250,000 clones; 82% are singletons. The data derive from a study of blood T cell repertoires in COVID-19. Overall study: Sites in the United States, Italy and Spain provided acute and convalescent COVID-19 samples. T cells, B-cell-depleted T cells, or PBMCs supplied cDNA or gDNA.

The specimen sequenced was peripheral blood. J is TRBJ2-7 and V is TRBV10-3, with TRBD1 matching 7 bases. The source of this sequence is an elderly woman with active or convalescent COVID-19. CDR3 coding DNA: TGTGCCATCAGTGAGTCCGACAGGGCGAAGTACTTC. Its protein is CAISESDRAKYF.